This passage covers 15 T cell receptor beta chains from one sample sequenced in a study of CD8 T cells in ankylosing spondylitis. Overall study findings and caveats: Among TCR beta sequences, a motif of under ten highly homologous variants appeared characteristic of ankylosing spondylitis blood.

TCRdb independently ran MiXCR on the 5' RACE reads; one entry per CDR3 protein. The data hold around 220,000 distinct CDR3 sequences, with approximately 16% observed a single time. For these TCRs, the target antigens are not known. The material sequenced was blood, either unsorted or a sorted T cell fraction (not recorded which). All receptors derive from a male donor with ankylosing spondylitis.

The table lists this clonotype with a few counts. J is TRBJ2-1 and V is TRBV2; 7 bases line up with TRBD2. V dropped 2 bases and J dropped 2; count of bases not matched to a gene: 3. Germline-derived CDR1 and CDR2 are SNHLY and FYNNEI. CDR3 length equals 15 residues. CDR3 sequence (DNA): TGTGCCAGCAGTGAACTAGCGGAAACCTACAATGAGCAGTTCTTC. Protein: CASSELAETYNEQFF. Together with reference TRBV2 and TRBJ2-1, the CDR3 gives the full variable domain: EPEVTQTPSHQVTQMGQEVILRCVPISNHLYFYWYRQILGQKVEFLVSFYNNEISEKSEIFDDQFSVERPDGSNFTLKIRSTKLEDSAMYFCASSELAETYNEQFFGPGTRLTVL.

The chain employs TRBV3-1 and TRBJ2-7; 7 bases map to TRBD1. Trimming cost V 2 bases and J 3 bases; bases outside gene matches: 1. Germline CDR1 reads LGHDT; CDR2 reads YNNKEL (reference sequence). The CDR3 is made up of 13 amino acids. The CDR3 DNA is TGTGCCAGCAGCCAATGGGACAGCTACGAGCAGTACTTC. Protein sequence: CASSQWDSYEQYF.

This clonotype was detected ten times or more. The chain uses TRBV5-4 and TRBJ2-2; D uncertain. The germline V gene has CDR1 SGHNT and CDR2 YYREEE (reference sequence). Trimming took 4 bases from V and 9 from J, leaving 10 bases between them. This CDR3 spans 12 amino acids. The CDR3 nucleotides are TGTGCCAGCAGCCAGGAAACCCGGGAGCTGTTTTTT. It yields the protein CASSQETRELFF.

This clonotype was detected only a few times. The junction departs from germline at one end; a sequencing error may be responsible. This chain connects TRBV12-3 or TRBV12-4 to TRBJ2-2, with 8 positions matching TRBD2. CDR3 length: 17 amino acids. The CDR3 protein is CASSFPAGAGGTRELFF. The CDR3 bases are TGTGCCAGCAGTTTTCCAGCGGGGGCCGGGGGCACCCGGGAGCTGTTTTTT.

Ten or more counts support this clonotype. This chain links TRBV7-2 with TRBJ2-7; perhaps TRBD2 as D (5 bases). V was shortened by 3 bases and J by 3 bases, with 15 bases between the two germline ends. Germline V gives CDR1 SGHTA, CDR2 FQGNSA. The CDR3 is made up of 15 amino acids. This chain's CDR3 is CASSFFPAESYEQYF. CDR3 DNA sequence: TGTGCCAGCAGCTTTTTTCCAGCGGAAAGCTACGAGCAGTACTTC.

The chain has TRBV5-6 and TRBJ2-5; 7 bases map to TRBD2. The CDR3 is 15 amino acids. The J segment lost 5 bases and the V segment lost 4 bases, leaving 11 bases of the junction unmatched. CDR1 and CDR2 from the germline V gene are SGHDT and YYEEEE. The DNA for the CDR3 is TGTGCCAGCAGCGAGGCGACTAGCTCAGTTGAGACCCAGTACTTC. Its translation: CASSEATSSVETQYF.

The rearrangement uses TRBV7-2 and TRBJ2-1; TRBD2 matches 7 bases. The germline CDR1 and CDR2 sequences are SGHTA and FQGNSA. V trimming: 7 bases; J trimming: 0 bases; junction bases outside the gene matches: 9. This CDR3 spans 16 amino acids. This chain's CDR3 is CASTPTGGSSYNEQFF. The CDR3 nucleotides read TGTGCCAGCACCCCTACGGGGGGAAGCTCCTACAATGAGCAGTTCTTC. Supplemented by reference TRBV7-2 and TRBJ2-1, the full variable domain reads GAGVSQSPSNKVTEKGKDVELRCDPISGHTALYWYRQSLGQGLEFLIYFQGNSAPDKSGLPSDRFSAERTGGSVSTLTIQRTQQEDSAVYLCASTPTGGSSYNEQFFGPGTRLTVL.

This clonotype was seen more than once but under ten times. The chain links TRBV4-1 to TRBJ2-3, with 11 bases fitting TRBD2. CDR1 and CDR2 from the germline V gene are MGHRA and YSYEKL. The CDR3 is 15 amino acids. After removal of 1 base from V and 4 bases from J, the junction contained 1 base not matched to a gene. This chain's CDR3 is CASSQVSGRADTQYF. The CDR3 DNA sequence: TGCGCCAGCAGCCAAGTTAGCGGGAGGGCAGATACGCAGTATTTT.

This clonotype came up a few times. This chain joins TRBV7-9 and TRBJ1-1; 7 bases map to TRBD1. The junction had 10 bases not matched to a gene; V was cut back by 5 bases and J by 10 bases. CDR3 length equals 13 residues. Germline-derived CDR1 and CDR2 are SEHNR and FQNEAQ (reference sequence). This chain's CDR3 is CASSPDREGGAFF. In nucleotides, the CDR3 is TGTGCCAGCAGCCCCGACAGGGAAGGAGGAGCTTTCTTT.

This clonotype has a handful of counts. CDR3 sequence (DNA): TGTGCCAGCAGCTCCCCAGGGGTAGCGGACTACACCGGGGAGCTGTTTTTT. This sequence encodes CASSSPGVADYTGELFF. The V gene is TRBV7-2, the J gene TRBJ2-2, with D perhaps being TRBD1 or TRBD2 (6 bases each). This CDR3 has 17 residues. The ends were cut back, 4 bases at V and 3 bases at J, with 18 bases in the middle. Germline loops: CDR1 SGHTA, CDR2 FQGNSA.

This clonotype was found a few times. V is TRBV10-3 and J is TRBJ2-7; 7 bases match TRBD2. Germline V CDR1 and CDR2: ENHRY, SYGVKD. The CDR3 has 15 residues. The V and J ends lost 0 bases and 2 bases, in that order; junction bases with no gene match: 4. The CDR3 nucleotides are TGTGCCATCAGTGAGTCGAGCGGGAAAGCCTACGAGCAGTACTTC. This sequence encodes CAISESSGKAYEQYF.

The V call is TRBV30, the J call TRBJ1-5; 7 bases are a match to TRBD1. The CDR3 extends over 13 amino acids. Germline loops: CDR1 GTSNPN, CDR2 SVGIG (reference sequence). V shed 0 bases, J shed 13 bases, and the junction held 9 bases outside the gene matches. As DNA, the CDR3 is TGTGCCTGGAGTGTACTGGGGCAGGACAGGCAGCATTTT. Its protein is CAWSVLGQDRQHF.

At least ten counts were recorded for this clonotype. This sequence joins TRBV29-1 and TRBJ2-3, with 13 bases lining up with TRBD2. Germline V gives CDR1 SQVTM, CDR2 ANQGSEA. This CDR3 is built from 16 residues. V trimming: 1 base; J trimming: 5 bases; junction bases outside the gene matches: 6. CDR3 loop: CSVEGETSGGQDTQYF. For the CDR3, the DNA is TGCAGCGTTGAAGGAGAGACTAGCGGGGGGCAAGATACGCAGTATTTT.

A word on this clonotype: At one end, the junction sequence differs from germline, possibly due to a read error. The chain carries TRBV27 and TRBJ1-1; no reliable D call. Germline V gives CDR1 MNHEY, CDR2 SMNVEV (reference sequence). The CDR3 sequence is 11 residues long. The CDR3 region has the DNA TGTGCCAGCAGCCTAGGCGGCAGCAAGGTCTTT. It yields the protein CASSLGGSKVF.

There are a few counts of this clonotype. V is TRBV28 and J is TRBJ2-7; 8 bases line up with TRBD1. The CDR3 is 14 amino acids. Losses at the gene ends were 5 bases for V and 0 bases for J; bases not matched to a gene: 3. Looked up from germline, CDR1 is MDHEN and CDR2 is SYDVKM. The CDR3 DNA is TGTGCCAGCAGTGACAGGGGAAGCTCCTACGAGCAGTACTTC. Its protein product is CASSDRGSSYEQYF.